Shown below are 18 T cell receptor beta chains from a single sample sequenced in a study of tumor-infiltrating lymphocytes in primary liver carcinoma (TCRdb year 2017). Total RNA and DNA were co-extracted from around 20-30 mg of bulk tissue with the AllPrep DNA/RNA mini kit, without cell sorting. Sequencing took place on an Illumina HiSeq 2500. Starting from around 500 ng total RNA, TCRbeta-specific cDNA was produced by reverse transcription with a constant-region primer and ProtoScript II reverse transcriptase. Construction of the TCRbeta libraries relied on three nested rounds of multiplex PCR, following a slightly modified ARM-PCR procedure. Multiplex TRBV1-TRBV30 forward primers and a Cbeta reverse primer were used in the first two PCR rounds, each of which was run for around 10 cycles. TCRdb handled the public reads itself, with Q25 trimming in fastp and clone calling in MiXCR, and kept productive beta chains. Rows with one shared CDR3 protein collapse into an entry with the most common genes and DNA. Within this sample are approximately 20,000 distinct CDR3 sequences, with nearly 80% of them counted one time only. Just under 40% of the sample is taken by the ten largest.

The sample was liver tumor tissue from sampling region 1. The cell subset or site label corresponds to: tumor region T1, superior pole. These receptors were obtained from a woman in her thirties with primary liver carcinoma and hepatitis B virus infection.

The chain's CDR3 is CASSSGFTDTQYF. The CDR3 DNA sequence: TGTGCCAGCAGCTCCGGATTCACAGATACGCAGTATTTT. V is TRBV5-5 and J is TRBJ2-3; no reliable D call. The ends were cut back, 3 bases at V and 2 bases at J, with 7 bases in the middle. The CDR3 has 13 amino acids. Germline lookup yields CDR1 SGHKS and CDR2 YYEKEE (reference sequence). Full variable domain (outside the CDR3, taken from reference TRBV5-5 and TRBJ2-3): DAGVTQSPTHLIKTRGQQVTLRCSPISGHKSVSWYQQVLGQGPQFIFQYYEKEERGRGNFPDRFSARQFPNYSSELNVNALLLGDSALYLCASSSGFTDTQYFGPGTRLTVL.

This clonotype is judged medium-sized (0.01 to 0.1%). The chain links TRBV29-1 to TRBJ1-5; D is possibly TRBD1 (5 bases). Trimming took off 6 bases at V and 4 bases at J, with 13 bases between the two ends. The germline CDR1 and CDR2 sequences are SQVTM and ANQGSEA. The CDR3 has 13 amino acids. The CDR3 sequence is CSVAWGPNQPQHF. The CDR3 nucleotides read TGCAGCGTGGCCTGGGGACCAAATCAGCCCCAGCATTTT. Complete variable domain (other parts from reference TRBV29-1 and TRBJ1-5): SAVISQKPSRDICQRGTSLTIQCQVDSQVTMMFWYRQQPGQSLTLIATANQGSEATYESGFVIDKFPISRPNLTFSTLTVSNMSPEDSSIYLCSVAWGPNQPQHFGDGTRLSIL.

This clonotype is a singleton in its sample. Relative to the germline gene, one junction end is altered; a read error may explain this. The CDR3: CVSSRLVGGYEQFF. CDR3 in DNA: TGTGTCAGCAGCCGACTAGTGGGGGGGTACGAGCAGTTCTTC. The chain links TRBV11-1 to TRBJ2-1; 7 positions agree with TRBD2. CDR1 SGHAT and CDR2 FQDESV come from the germline V gene (reference sequence). CDR3 length: 14 amino acids.

CDR3 coding DNA: TGCGCCAGCAGCCCAAGGGCGGACTTCGTTCACGAGCAGTACTTC. Encoded protein: CASSPRADFVHEQYF. The chain uses TRBV5-1 and TRBJ2-7, with D possibly matching TRBD2 (5 bases). V was clipped by 4 bases and J by 5 bases, with 19 bases between them. The CDR3 sequence is 15 residues long. From germline, CDR1 is SGHRS and CDR2 YFSETQ.

To note about this clonotype: Since no conserved phenylalanine or tryptophan closes the CDR3, a read error is the likely cause. Because the CDR3's place on the DNA is in doubt, the DNA is left out and the CDR3 is given as listed by TCRdb. The V call is TRBV6-6, the J call TRBJ1-6. CDR1 MNHNY and CDR2 SVGAGI come from the germline V gene (reference sequence). The CDR3 length equals 14 residues, ends included. CDR3 in amino acids: CASSYTGMDSPSHS.

The chain carries TRBV11-3 and TRBJ2-1, with TRBD2 matching 8 bases. This CDR3 is 15 amino acids long. Germline CDR1 reads SGHNT; CDR2 reads YENEEA. V gave up 7 bases and J gave up 9 bases; unmatched junction bases: 14. The CDR3 DNA reads TGTGCCAGCAACCGACTAGCGAGGGGGAGGTTTGAGCAGTTCTTC. It yields the protein CASNRLARGRFEQFF.

To note about this clonotype: The junction and the germline gene differ at one end; a read error may be behind it. The chain is built from TRBV11-3 and TRBJ2-1, with 12 nucleotides matching TRBD2. Per germline, CDR1 SGHNT and CDR2 YENEEA. CDR3 size: 17 residues. The CDR3 nucleotides are TGTGCCAGCAGCTTGGGCCTACTAGCGGGGGGCTACAATGAGCTGTTCTTC. Encoded protein: CASSLGLLAGGYNELFF.

The chain uses TRBV20-1 and TRBJ2-1; 14 nucleotides line up with TRBD2. From germline, CDR1 is DFQATT and CDR2 SNEGSKA (reference sequence). The CDR3 is made up of 17 amino acids. V gave up 3 bases and J gave up 8 bases; unmatched junction bases: 12. The CDR3 here is CSARNSWGTSGSYEQFF. The CDR3 nucleotides read TGCAGTGCTAGGAACTCCTGGGGGACTAGCGGGAGCTATGAGCAGTTCTTC.

In regard to this clonotype: With a much larger clone just one base away, this may be a read error. V is TRBV28 and J is TRBJ1-5, with TRBD1 matching over 7 bases. The DNA end lines up better with TRBJ2-3; the J call may be wrong. The CDR3 covers 14 residues. Germline lookup yields CDR1 MDHEN and CDR2 SYDVKM. The CDR3 is CVSSLTQGYQPQYF. The CDR3 coding sequence is TGTGTCAGCAGTTTAACACAGGGGTATCAGCCCCAGTATTTT.

A few counts support this clonotype. The chain carries TRBV29-1 and TRBJ2-1; a weak D match, TRBD2 (7 bases). The CDR3 runs 17 residues. Looked up from germline, CDR1 is SQVTM and CDR2 is ANQGSEA. V was pared by 4 bases and J by 1 base, with 20 bases between. CDR3 sequence: CSVGGAWGLPSYNEQFF. In DNA form, the CDR3 reads TGCAGCGTTGGGGGGGCCTGGGGACTACCGTCCTACAATGAGCAGTTCTTC.

On this clonotype itself: At one end, the junction sequence differs from germline, possibly due to a read error. The chain is built from TRBV4-2 and TRBJ1-1; D possibly corresponds to TRBD1 (5 bases). Germline V gene data show CDR1 as LGHNA and CDR2 as YNFKEQ. The CDR3 is made up of 16 amino acids. The DNA for the CDR3 is TGTGTCAGCAGTCCCGTCGAGGGGAGGGGGAACACTGAAGCTTTCTTT. Residues: CVSSPVEGRGNTEAFF.

A remark on this clonotype: The germline gene is not matched at one end of the junction; a read error may be the cause. The V gene is TRBV6-1, the J gene TRBJ2-7; TRBD1 is a possible D gene (6 bases). This CDR3 spans 14 amino acids. Germline V CDR1 and CDR2: MNHNS, SASEGT. This CDR3 is CANSDETGGYEQYF. CDR3 nucleotides: TGTGCCAACAGTGACGAGACAGGCGGTTACGAGCAGTACTTC.

A remark on this clonotype: No conserved phenylalanine or tryptophan ends this CDR3, so it is likely a read error. This chain joins TRBV2 and TRBJ1-1; D may be TRBD1 (6 bases). Germline CDR1 and CDR2: SNHLY and FYNNEI. The CDR3 totals 13 residues. The CDR3 nucleotides are TGTGTCAGCAGGGGCCAGGCGAACACTGAAGCTTTCTTA. This codes for CVSRGQANTEAFL.

The chain joins TRBV28 to TRBJ2-6; the D gene could be TRBD1 or TRBD2 (5 bases each). Germline V lookup: CDR1 MDHEN, CDR2 SYDVKM. The CDR3 contains 16 residues. The CDR3 protein is CVSRGLGTPWANVLTF. The DNA for the CDR3 is TGTGTCAGTAGAGGGTTGGGGACCCCGTGGGCCAACGTCCTGACTTTC.

About this clonotype: Germline is not matched at one junction end, which may reflect a read error. The gene calls are TRBV7-9 and TRBJ2-7; 7 bases align to TRBD2. This CDR3 has 14 residues. Germline V gives CDR1 SEHNR, CDR2 FQNEAQ (reference sequence). The CDR3 DNA follows: TGTACCAGCAGCTCGGGAGGCCTCTCCCGCGAGCAGTACTTC. The encoded protein is CTSSSGGLSREQYF.

Ten or more counts support this clonotype. The V gene is TRBV7-9, the J gene TRBJ1-1; D not resolved. The germline CDR1 and CDR2 sequences are SEHNR and FQNEAQ (reference sequence). This CDR3 has 14 residues. Trimming left V 1 base short and J 10 bases short, with 16 bases between. As DNA, the CDR3 is TGTGCCAGCAGCTTAGGGCTTCCGAACGGCGGAGCTTTCTTT. It codes for CASSLGLPNGGAFF.

On this clonotype itself: The junction departs from the called germline gene at one end, perhaps through a read error. The rearrangement links TRBV2 to TRBJ2-7; D perhaps matches TRBD2 (6 bases). Germline values: CDR1 SNHLY, CDR2 FYNNEI. The CDR3 is 15 amino acids. CDR3 bases: TGTACCAGCAGTGATCTGCGACTAGGAACCTACGAGCAGTACTTC. Translating it yields CTSSDLRLGTYEQYF.

This clonotype has just a few counts. This sequence joins TRBV11-3 and TRBJ2-1, with 11 bases lining up with TRBD1. Germline V gives CDR1 SGHNT, CDR2 YENEEA. This CDR3 has 16 residues. Trimming took 0 bases from V and 7 from J; bases not matched to a gene: 5. The DNA of the CDR3 is TGTGCCAGCAGCTTAGACGGACAGGGGGCGGTTAATGAGCAGTTCTTC. It translates to CASSLDGQGAVNEQFF.